This TCR beta chain was recorded in a study of human T cells and chemical hapten exposure. For the study at large: Sensitization was performed using 2% DPC on a roughly 2 cm by roughly 2 cm upper inner arm skin site. Per-sample variation in TCR yield stemmed mainly from small pooled library volume differences.

Unique molecular identifiers were attached to individual cDNA molecules within the library. TCRdb used MiXCR to reprocess the RACE reads, holding one entry per CDR3 protein. The sample records 55,000 to 85,000 distinct CDR3 sequences, over 7.5% being singletons. Time point of the sample: patch test 1, 2 weeks after DPC sensitization. The treatment was: therapeutic diphenylcyclopropenone sensitization with weekly scalp DPC. At every patch-test visit, blood was drawn before the patch test was applied. Sequencing used whole blood, obtained in connection with sensitization to the hapten diphenylcyclopropenone (DPC). The TCR sequence derives from a woman aged 40 to 49 with alopecia areata. Some clones in this sample may be carry-over from other donors' samples.

CDR3 amino acids: CASSLEGTHTQYF. DNA of the CDR3: TGTGCCAGCAGCTTAGAAGGGACCCATACGCAGTATTTT. The gene calls are TRBV7-9 and TRBJ2-3; D might be TRBD1 or TRBD2, each matching 5 bases. Trimming stripped 1 base from V and 7 bases from J, with 9 bases between. CDR1 is SEHNR, CDR2 FQNEAQ, per germline (reference sequence). The CDR3 covers 13 residues. The full variable domain, in which reference TRBV7-9 and TRBJ2-3 provide the parts outside the CDR3, is DTGVSQNPRHKITKRGQNVTFRCDPISEHNRLYWYRQTLGQGPEFLTYFQNEAQLEKSRLLSDRFSAERPKGSFSTLEIQRTEQGDSAMYLCASSLEGTHTQYFGPGTRLTVL.